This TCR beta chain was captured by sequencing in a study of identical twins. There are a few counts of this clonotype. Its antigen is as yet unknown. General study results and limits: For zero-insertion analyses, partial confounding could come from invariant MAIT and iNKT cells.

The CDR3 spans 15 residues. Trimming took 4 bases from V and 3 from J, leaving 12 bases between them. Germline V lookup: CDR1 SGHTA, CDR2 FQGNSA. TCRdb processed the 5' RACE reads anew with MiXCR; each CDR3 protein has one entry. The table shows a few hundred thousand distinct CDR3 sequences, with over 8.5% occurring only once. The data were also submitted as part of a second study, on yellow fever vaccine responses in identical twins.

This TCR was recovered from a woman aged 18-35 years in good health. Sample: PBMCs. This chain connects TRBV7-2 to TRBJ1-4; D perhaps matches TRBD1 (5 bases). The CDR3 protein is CASSSTIRANEKLFF. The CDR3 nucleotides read TGTGCCAGCAGCTCCACAATCAGGGCTAATGAAAAACTGTTTTTT.